The TCR beta chain under discussion was sequenced for a study of PD-1 blockade in classical Hodgkin lymphoma. General study findings and limits: Similar baseline diversity was found in complete responders and newly diagnosed patients. Repertoire differences have undefined causes, possibly disease activity or prior therapy.

TCRdb's table, derived via immunoSEQ multiplex PCR, lists solely in-frame clones and lacks some. The sample lists 80,000 to 100,000 clones; 85% to 95% were seen once. Sample time point: cycle 4 day 1 (C4D1), after less than seven weeks of nivolumab. With no exception, relapse followed autologous stem cell transplantation in all patients, and brentuximab vedotin exposure varied. The germline V gene encodes CDR1 SQVTM and CDR2 ANQGSEA. This CDR3 is 14 amino acids long. With 7 bases removed from V and 2 bases from J, the gap between germline ends came to 18 bases. About this clone itself: Its target is not known.

Here the sequenced sample was peripheral blood mononuclear cells (PBMCs), taken before the fourth cycle of nivolumab. This chain joins TRBV29-1 and TRBJ2-7; D call uncertain. This clonotype was obtained from a human donor with classical Hodgkin lymphoma. CDR3 bases: TGCAGCGGCCAACTAAGGAACAGAACCTACGAGCAGTACTTC. Translation: CSGQLRNRTYEQYF.